Listed here is a single T cell receptor beta chain. Its antigen is not known. CDR3 length: 16 amino acids. Germline CDR1 reads ENHRY; CDR2 reads SYGVKD. V lost 0 bases and J lost 2; bases outside the gene matches: 4. Here immunoSEQ multiplex PCR was the method, and the copy in TCRdb shows in-frame clones only, minus some. The sample holds approximately 100,000 clones; less than 95% are singletons and the top ten take under 1.5%. This sample is drawn from a study of T cell responses to AZD1222 COVID-19 vaccine. Overall study: Whether given at about 4 or about 12 weeks, second doses were pooled.

Study outcomes and limitations: Repertoires were obtained solely post-peak T cell response. Most donors were white British, females outnumbered males, and clonal diversity was possibly underestimated. Spike was spanned by vaccine-associated CD4 TCRs, which were dominant at 160-218 and 743-854.

V usage is TRBV10-3 and J usage is TRBJ1-1, with 9 bases fitting TRBD1. The input for sequencing was peripheral blood, taken on day 0 of AZD1222 vaccination. The sequence derives from an adult in good health. The CDR3 loop is CAISESDRGENTEAFF. Written as DNA, the CDR3 is TGTGCCATCAGTGAGTCGGACAGGGGCGAAAACACTGAAGCTTTCTTT.